This T cell receptor (beta chain) is drawn from a study of blood T cell repertoires in COVID-19. Background on the study: Acute and convalescent COVID-19 samples came from the United States, Italy and Spain. PBMCs, B-cell-depleted T cells, or T cells were the source of the cDNA or gDNA that made up the material.

Original analysis: Amplification from reference gene primers served as the basis for estimated nucleated cell counts. TCRdb keeps only in-frame clones here, not all; method: immunoSEQ multiplex PCR. The DNA gave D and trimming, while V, J and clone size come from that table. The sample lists about 250,000 clones; 75% to 90% were seen once. V gave up 6 bases and J gave up 7 bases; unmatched junction bases: 6. This CDR3 has 14 residues. Germline V gene lookup returns CDR1 MNHEY and CDR2 SMNVEV (reference sequence). The source of this sequence is a man younger than 45 with acute or convalescent COVID-19. Material for sequencing was peripheral blood. The genes are TRBV27 and TRBJ1-6; TRBD1 aligns across 7 bases. CDR3 amino acids: CASSPGTANSPLHF. CDR3 nucleotides: TGTGCCAGCAGCCCAGGGACAGCGAATTCACCCCTCCACTTT.